The entry that follows covers one TCR beta chain sequence. The entry originates in a study of blood T cell repertoires in COVID-19. In the study overall: Acute and convalescent COVID-19 samples came from the United States, Italy and Spain.

Assay: immunoSEQ multiplex PCR; the TCRdb copy retains only in-frame clones and omits some. Seen here are 20,000 to 25,000 clones, more than 70% observed once, and the top ten hold roughly 6.4%. This CDR3 is 20 amino acids long. V lost 0 bases to trimming and J lost 3 bases; unmatched junction nucleotides: 16. From germline, CDR1 is SGHTA and CDR2 FQGNSA. The source material was peripheral blood. The receptor's source is a human donor in a cohort sampled during active COVID-19. The gene calls are TRBV7-2 and TRBJ1-5; 8 positions match TRBD1. The CDR3 reads CASSLAGPFDLTGDNQPQHF. For the CDR3, the DNA is TGTGCCAGCAGCTTAGCTGGTCCTTTTGATCTGACAGGGGACAATCAGCCCCAGCATTTT.